This T cell receptor beta chain was recorded in a study of blood T cell repertoires in COVID-19. Assay used: immunoSEQ multiplex PCR; TCRdb lists only in-frame clones, some missing. The table includes fewer than 300,000 clones, 65% to 90% detected once. Germline loops: CDR1 LGHDT, CDR2 YNNKEL (reference sequence). V lost 3 bases to trimming and J lost 7 bases; unmatched junction nucleotides: 7. The CDR3 loop spans 14 amino acids. The genes are TRBV3-1 (or the pseudogene TRBV3-2) and TRBJ2-7; 9 bases match TRBD2. Sequenced material: peripheral blood. The TCR originated in a human donor in a cohort sampled during active COVID-19. The CDR3 DNA sequence: TGTGCCAGCAGCCACTTAGCGGGAGCGGGTGAGCAGTACTTC. Translating gives CASSHLAGAGEQYF.